The 9 T cell receptor beta chains listed next were all sequenced from one sample in a study of T cell clonotyping in hematopoietic cell transplantation. Time point reported: recipient sample about 28 days before transplant, after cytoreduction. Sequencing used immunoSEQ multiplex PCR; TCRdb keeps in-frame clones, though not all of them. This table holds fewer than 25,000 clones, roughly 90% found once. The source was peripheral blood mononuclear cells, collected before stem cell transplant. Receptors were obtained from a man younger than 30 with biphenotypic leukemia. Some clones in this sample may be carry-over from other donors' samples.

This clone occurred a few times. V and J are TRBV7-9 and TRBJ1-5; weak D call: TRBD1 (6 bases). The CDR3 length is 12 residues. V dropped 5 bases and J dropped 7 bases, with 9 bases sitting between them. Germline CDR1 SEHNR, CDR2 FQNEAQ (reference sequence). CDR3 bases: TGTGCCAGCAGCCCAGGGGACCAGCCCCAGCATTTT. Protein sequence: CASSPGDQPQHF.

The rearrangement links TRBV6-1 to TRBJ2-7; the match to TRBD2 covers 7 bases. Germline CDR1 MNHNS, CDR2 SASEGT. CDR3 length: 17 amino acids. The ends lost 3 bases at V and 0 bases at J; junction bases unmatched: 11. The CDR3 coding sequence is TGTGCCAGCAGTGACGTATACGCGGGGGATAGCTCCTACGAGCAGTACTTC. Translated: CASSDVYAGDSSYEQYF.

This clone was recorded only once. The V gene is TRBV19, the J gene TRBJ1-2; unclear D gene. The CDR3 consists of 17 residues. The germline CDR1 and CDR2 sequences are LNHDA and SQIVND (reference sequence). V lost 3 bases, J lost 8 bases, and 25 bases lay in between. CDR3 region: CASSMTGSLEGPEGYTF. CDR3 DNA: TGTGCCAGTAGTATGACGGGATCGCTAGAGGGCCCAGAGGGCTACACCTTC.

The chain couples TRBV4-2 to TRBJ2-1; D is uncertain. This CDR3 contains 15 residues. Deletions cut 4 bases from V and 8 bases from J, with 18 bases between. In germline, CDR1 is LGHNA, CDR2 YNFKEQ. The CDR3 coding sequence is TGTGCCAGCAGCCCACCTAGTTCTTGGGTGGATGAGCAGTTCTTC. It yields the protein CASSPPSSWVDEQFF.

This clone was seen once. CDR3 in amino acids: CASSSLVFTGELFF. The CDR3, as DNA: TGTGCCAGCAGCTCCCTGGTTTTTACCGGGGAGCTGTTTTTT. This chain joins TRBV11-2 and TRBJ2-2; D gene unclear. The V end lost 4 bases, the J end lost 5 bases, and 11 bases lay between the germline ends. The CDR3 loop spans 14 amino acids. Per germline, CDR1 SGHAT and CDR2 FQNNGV.

This chain connects TRBV27 to TRBJ2-1; tentative D call: TRBD1 (6 bases). Germline V gene data show CDR1 as MNHEY and CDR2 as SMNVEV (reference sequence). There are 15 residues in the CDR3. V lost 5 bases and J 8 bases, leaving 19 bases between the germline ends. The CDR3 spells CASSPTSLGADEQFF. CDR3 nucleotide sequence: TGTGCCAGCAGTCCGACCTCCCTGGGGGCGGATGAGCAGTTCTTC.

The V call is TRBV30, the J call TRBJ2-3, with D maybe TRBD1 (7 bases). The V end was cut by 2 bases, the J end by 2 bases, with 26 bases between. The CDR3 contains 19 residues. Germline V gene sequence: CDR1 GTSNPN, CDR2 SVGIG (reference sequence). CDR3 in amino acids: CAWSPPYRGGEILTDTQYF. DNA for the CDR3: TGTGCCTGGAGTCCCCCTTACAGGGGCGGGGAAATCCTCACAGATACGCAGTATTTT.

V and J are TRBV11-3 and TRBJ1-1, with D tentatively TRBD1 (5 bases). CDR3 length equals 13 residues. Germline loops: CDR1 SGHNT, CDR2 YENEEA. Trimming took off 7 bases at V and 4 bases at J, with 13 bases between the two ends. DNA for the CDR3: TGTGCCAGCACCAGCCAGCAGGGCACTGAAGCTTTCTTT. This translates into CASTSQQGTEAFF.

The chain recombines TRBV29-1 with TRBJ2-2, with 7 bases lining up with TRBD2. This CDR3 is built from 13 residues. Germline V gene lookup returns CDR1 SQVTM and CDR2 ANQGSEA. Trimming at V came to 5 bases and at J to 7 bases, leaving 7 bases not matched to a gene. CDR3 residues: CSVNGKRGGELFF. The CDR3 DNA reads as TGCAGCGTTAACGGTAAGCGGGGCGGGGAGCTGTTTTTT.